This entry describes one T cell receptor (beta chain). Its cognate antigen has yet to be identified. No much larger clone exists at a distance of one base, and base qualities are not known. Reading from cysteine to phenylalanine, the CDR3 counts 15 amino acids. Just the 45-base CDR3 DNA is kept, in frame starting at base 1. CDR1 is given as MNHEY and CDR2 as SMNVEV, both from the germline V gene (reference sequence). V lost 5 bases and J lost 1 base; the stretch between them is 14 bases long. The cohort comprised around 700 healthy bone marrow donors. All cohort members were sampled while nominally healthy, although unrecorded immune exposures were likely present. The donor was CMV seropositive and belonged to the group of 270 or so seropositive cohort members. A peripheral blood sample was collected from each donor, and TCR beta sequencing was performed on peripheral blood mononuclear cells. The Qiagen DNeasy Blood Extraction Kit was used to extract genomic DNA from the blood cell samples.

Library preparation employed the immunoSEQ multiplex PCR assay. For the multiplex PCR, a mixture combining 60 forward primers for TCR Vbeta segments and 13 reverse primers for TCR Jbeta segments was used. The CDR3 region of rearranged TCR beta genes was amplified from genomic DNA by a multiplex PCR assay. On the Illumina HiSeq System, the amplified TCR beta libraries were sequenced as 87-base-pair reads. Per the source publication's procedure: Across the 600 to 700 repertoires, a later analysis counted around 80 million unique TCR beta chains, 8.5 million to 12 million of which were shared by at least two donors. Raw reads were error-corrected and collapsed into unique sequences with a nearest-neighbor algorithm that merged closely related sequences to remove PCR and sequencing errors. CDR3 sequences were aligned to IMGT reference sequences to assign V, D and J gene segments. For a sequence to be retained, a match of at least six nucleotides was required to both a V gene segment and a J gene segment. Rearrangements were classified as productive when the CDR3 lacked stop codons and remained in frame with V and J, and all other rearrangements were classified as non-productive. CDR3 was defined according to IMGT convention as the region running from the second conserved V-encoded cysteine to the conserved J-encoded phenylalanine. The earlier analysis of fewer than 700 of the donors excluded sequences that lacked an unambiguous match to a single V gene segment. In an earlier analysis of several hundred of the donors, V segments were called functional above 56.7% productive rearrangements and were called segregating when the between-donor standard deviation exceeded 5%. A statistical classification framework was developed to diagnose cytomegalovirus status using the catalog of TCR beta chain sequences. In a later analysis, V and J genes were assigned by comparing TCR nucleotide sequences against IMGT/GENE-DB human TR gene sequences. The TCRdist pipeline was used in a later analysis to assign CDR3 sequences and most-parsimonious VDJ recombination scenarios. In a later analysis, each TCR beta chain was defined by its CDR3 amino acid sequence together with its V-gene family, and reads without a unique V-gene family were excluded. To address suspected cross-contamination and a sequencing artifact, a later analysis removed 592 highly shared, low-generation-probability nucleotide sequences. In a later analysis, a clonal expansion index for each public chain was calculated from normalized within-repertoire ranks of inferred template counts. In a later analysis, generation probabilities were computed with a VDJ recombination model fitted to out-of-frame rearrangements, and the resulting probabilities were checked against IGoR. A later analysis scored TCR-TCR, TCR-HLA and TCR-CMV co-occurrence with hypergeometric tests, applying a repertoire-size bias correction to TCR pairs. False discovery rates were estimated in a later analysis by permuting HLA or CMV assignments 20 times. In a later analysis, co-occurring TCRs were grouped using DBSCAN, and TCRdist sequence similarity was added for clustering within HLA-allele-positive subsets. Co-occurrence clustering excluded repertoires with fewer than 30,000 or more than 120,000 public chains, plus five with anomalous nucleotide sharing. Held by TCRdb, this immuneACCESS table contains in-frame sequences only and omits some clones. Under half of the omission traces to an unresolved V gene where checked; the cause of the rest is unknown. V and J calls plus clone size are reproduced from that table; the DNA served to infer D and trimming. The sample table records approximately 73,000 clones; roughly 63% of these occur just once. The ten largest clonotypes hold more than 5% of the sample.

These data are taken from a study of cytomegalovirus exposure and HLA in healthy donors (dated by TCRdb to the late 2010s). About the study as a whole: In an earlier analysis of 550 to 750 of the donors, 250 to 300 Gb of sequence data and 90 million to 120 million unique TCR beta sequences from about 190 million T cells were reported. Around 330 gigabases of sequencing data and 75 million to 85 million unique TCR sequences made up an early release that covered approximately 650 HLA-typed donors. The genetic ancestry cluster associated with self-reported Caucasian donors included around 76% of the 300 to 450 genotyped donors. The study was designed to test whether signatures of past pathogen exposure could be identified by cataloging public T cell receptors. The T cell repertoires of 700 or so subjects were profiled by immunosequencing and related to cytomegalovirus serostatus. A separate validation cohort of roughly 130 different subjects was used in addition to the roughly 720-subject first cohort. To predict cytomegalovirus infection status, the study combined high-throughput TCR immunosequencing, statistical association of individual TCRs with disease status, and machine learning. A later analysis re-analyzed previously published TCR beta repertoires from roughly 690 donors and added high-resolution HLA genotyping to study TCR occurrence patterns. In the later analysis, no new phenotypic data were used to find candidate immune exposures; instead, reliance was placed on TCR beta sequences and their occurrence across donors. In an earlier analysis of several hundred of the donors, high-throughput TCR beta sequencing was used to judge whether each TCR beta V gene segment behaved as functional or pseudogenic. Donor age, sex, ethnicity and CMV serostatus were compiled alongside the repertoire data. A later genetic analysis took genome-wide SNP genotypes for about three fifths of the 666 donors and used that subset as a discovery cohort. All discovery cohort repertoires had been generated using a single sequencing platform. HLA typing covered class I and class II loci at four-digit resolution. The number of typed donors differed by locus: roughly 620-640 for A, B, C, DRB1 and DQB1; approximately 520 for DQA1; approximately 610 for DPA1; and about 450 for DPB1. Because of strong linkage in the cohort, roughly five DR-DQ haplotypes were treated as single units for association and clustering. On average, around 200,000 unique TCR beta nucleotide sequences were sequenced per donor among some 420 genotyped donors of the cohort, with 15% to 20% of those sequences being non-productive.

Points the paper makes about the study in general: Specific HLA alleles were associated with 18,000 or so TCR beta sequences at a false discovery rate of 0.05 in a later analysis. Immune exposure information for the cohort was limited to CMV serostatus. Because counts were too low, some 17 rarely observed V segments, including chromosome 9 orphons, were excluded from the earlier analysis of around 640 of the donors. Because HLA typing was unavailable for some donors at each locus, only the typed subset was used in association tests. In this cohort, only TCR beta chains were sequenced, and detectable features were limited by the absence of alpha or paired-chain data. A later analysis found that HLA-associated TCR beta chains were more clonally expanded and had lower generation probabilities than equally common non-associated chains. According to a later analysis, TCR association rates differed among HLA loci, with DRB1 alleles showing the most associated TCRs and HLA-C alleles showing the fewest. In an earlier analysis of 450 to 750 of the donors, most TCR beta V segments appeared in productive rearrangements about 87% or about 30% of the time, broadly matching IMGT annotations. Some IMGT-functional V segments, including TRBV6-2 and TRBV6-3, could not be distinguished by the 87-base-pair reads and were therefore excluded. Assigning TCR associations to individual alleles was difficult when HLA alleles, especially DR and DQ, strongly co-occurred. A later genetic analysis associated a missense DCLRE1C variant with V-gene and J-gene trimming of TCR beta chains, and an independent cohort replicated the association. Several of the top co-occurrence clusters appeared to be linked to parvovirus B19, influenza, CMV and Epstein-Barr virus, according to a later analysis. Cytomegalovirus status was reported to be diagnosed by the classifier with high specificity and sensitivity in both the original and validation cohorts. The authors suggested that the approach could potentially be generalized to other disease states and immunological phenotypes. Roughly uniform sequencing depth across donors was assumed in presence/absence analyses, although this assumption may not hold. According to a later genetic analysis, donors in an Asian-associated ancestry cluster had fewer N-insertions in productive TCRs than the approximately 630-donor mean. Three of the identified cytomegalovirus-associated TCR beta chains were confirmed in vitro to be specific for cytomegalovirus antigens. A cluster of highly shared sequence variants was judged likely to represent a technical artifact of the sequencing pipeline. Correlated functional status among segregating V segments might be attributable to linkage disequilibrium, but an unknown experimental factor could not be ruled out. Most TCR sequences were seen in very few donors, while some public TCRs were found in many individuals. A total of roughly 160 TCR beta chains were listed by the study as associated with cytomegalovirus. A further reported finding was that TCR beta sequences accurately predicted the HLA-A and HLA-B alleles for most subjects in the first cohort. A later analysis found that most CMV-associated TCR beta chains appeared HLA-restricted, with HLA associations seemingly driven largely by CMV exposure.

This TCR came from a man under 40 in good health and CMV-seropositive. The source material was PBMCs. The V and J genes are TRBV27 and TRBJ1-1; the D gene cannot be resolved reliably. The nucleotide sequence reads TGTGCCAGCAGTACGGAGCGGGAAGGGAACACTGAAGCTTTCTTT. The encoded protein is CASSTEREGNTEAFF.